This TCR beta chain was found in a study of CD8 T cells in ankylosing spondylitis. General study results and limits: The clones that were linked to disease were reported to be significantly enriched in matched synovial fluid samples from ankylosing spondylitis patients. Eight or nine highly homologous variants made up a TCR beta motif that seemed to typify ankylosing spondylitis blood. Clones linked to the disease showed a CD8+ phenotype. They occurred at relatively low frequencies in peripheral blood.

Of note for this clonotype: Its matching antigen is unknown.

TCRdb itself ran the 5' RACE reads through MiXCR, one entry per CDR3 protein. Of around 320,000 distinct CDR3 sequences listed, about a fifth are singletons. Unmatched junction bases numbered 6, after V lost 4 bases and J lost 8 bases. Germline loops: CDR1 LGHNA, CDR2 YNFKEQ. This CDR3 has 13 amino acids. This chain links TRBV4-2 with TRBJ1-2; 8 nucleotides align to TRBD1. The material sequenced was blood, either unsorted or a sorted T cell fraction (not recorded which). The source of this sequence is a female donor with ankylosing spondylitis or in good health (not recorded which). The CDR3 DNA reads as TGTGCCAGCAGCCTGACAGGGGTAGGAGGCTACACCTTC. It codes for CASSLTGVGGYTF.